This paragraph covers one T cell receptor (beta chain) sequence. The target antigen is unknown. Trimming removed 5 bases from V and 6 bases from J, with 12 bases in between. Germline assignment: CDR1 PRHDT and CDR2 FYEKMQ (reference sequence). This CDR3 comprises 13 residues. These data originate in a study of beta chain features in type 1 diabetes. Findings and caveats of the study: For cells with high TCR expression, cDNA sequencing could yield over-representation.

The sequenced template was cDNA made from the entire isolated RNA. TCRdb keeps only in-frame clones here, not all; method: immunoSEQ multiplex PCR. The sample lists 850,000 to 900,000 clones, under 20% seen once, with 0.02% to 0.025% in the top ten. Using CD45RO/CCR7/CD25/CD127/CD95/CD27, CD4+ naive, central memory, regulatory and stem cell-like memory cells were sorted. This TCR came from a woman aged 18-29 years in good health. The chain joins TRBV13 to TRBJ2-3, with D tentatively TRBD1 or TRBD2 (5 bases each). Sequences were obtained from naive CD4+ T cells from blood. CDR3: CASSPRDGDTQYF. In nucleotides, the CDR3 is TGTGCCAGCAGCCCACGGGACGGCGATACGCAGTATTTT.